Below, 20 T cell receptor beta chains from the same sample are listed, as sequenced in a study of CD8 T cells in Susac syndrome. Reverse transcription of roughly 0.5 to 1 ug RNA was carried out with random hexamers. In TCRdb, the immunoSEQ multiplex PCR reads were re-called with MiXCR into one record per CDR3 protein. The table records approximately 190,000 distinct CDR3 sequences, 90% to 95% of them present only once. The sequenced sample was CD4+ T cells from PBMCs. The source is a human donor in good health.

The CDR3 spells CASSLAWTSGGRDTQYF. CDR3 DNA sequence: TGTGCCAGCAGCTTAGCCTGGACTAGCGGGGGTAGAGATACGCAGTATTTT. The rearrangement links TRBV7-2 to TRBJ2-3; 13 bases agree with TRBD2. This CDR3 has 17 residues. Unmatched junction bases numbered 5, after V lost 0 bases and J lost 5 bases. The germline CDR1 and CDR2 sequences are SGHTA and FQGNSA.

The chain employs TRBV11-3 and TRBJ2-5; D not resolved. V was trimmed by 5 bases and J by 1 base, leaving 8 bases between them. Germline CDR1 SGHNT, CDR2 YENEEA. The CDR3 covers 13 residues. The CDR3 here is CASSKWTQETQYF. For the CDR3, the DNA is TGTGCCAGCAGCAAATGGACCCAAGAGACCCAGTACTTC.

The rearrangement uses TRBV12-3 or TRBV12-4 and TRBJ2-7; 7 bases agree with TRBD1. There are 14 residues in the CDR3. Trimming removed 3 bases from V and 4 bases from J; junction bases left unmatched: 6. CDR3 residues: CASSLGTGAYEQYF. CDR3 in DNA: TGTGCCAGCAGTTTGGGAACAGGGGCATACGAGCAGTACTTC.

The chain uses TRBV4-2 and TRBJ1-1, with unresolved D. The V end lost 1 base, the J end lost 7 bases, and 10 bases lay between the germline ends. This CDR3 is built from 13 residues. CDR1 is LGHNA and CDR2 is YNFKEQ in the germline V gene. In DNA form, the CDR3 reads TGTGCCAGCAGCCAAGTTTCCAGCCTTGAAGCTTTCTTT. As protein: CASSQVSSLEAFF.

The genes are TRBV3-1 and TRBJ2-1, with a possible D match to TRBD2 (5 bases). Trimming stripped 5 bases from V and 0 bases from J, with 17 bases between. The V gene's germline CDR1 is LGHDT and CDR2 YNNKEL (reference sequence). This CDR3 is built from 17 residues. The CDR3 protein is CASSFLSTGSSYNEQFF. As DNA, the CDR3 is TGTGCCAGCAGCTTTCTTTCGACGGGGAGCTCCTACAATGAGCAGTTCTTC.

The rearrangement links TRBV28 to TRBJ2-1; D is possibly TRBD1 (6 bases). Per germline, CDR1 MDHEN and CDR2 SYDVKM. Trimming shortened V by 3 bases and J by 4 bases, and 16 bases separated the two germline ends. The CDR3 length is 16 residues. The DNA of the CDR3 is TGTGCCAGCAGTTTCTCAGGGTTAGGGGGATACAATGAGCAGTTCTTC. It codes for CASSFSGLGGYNEQFF.

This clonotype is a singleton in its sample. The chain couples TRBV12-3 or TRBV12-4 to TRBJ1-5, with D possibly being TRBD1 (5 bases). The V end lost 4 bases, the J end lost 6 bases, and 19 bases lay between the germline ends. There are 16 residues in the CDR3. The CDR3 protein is CASSSLGAQRSQPQHF. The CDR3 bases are TGTGCCAGCAGTTCCCTTGGGGCCCAAAGGAGTCAGCCCCAGCATTTT.

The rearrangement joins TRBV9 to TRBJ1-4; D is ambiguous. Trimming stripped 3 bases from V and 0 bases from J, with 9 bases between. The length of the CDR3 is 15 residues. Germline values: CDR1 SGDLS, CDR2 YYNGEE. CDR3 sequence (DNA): TGTGCCAGCAGCGCCCACTCGGCAACTAATGAAAAACTGTTTTTT. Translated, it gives CASSAHSATNEKLFF.

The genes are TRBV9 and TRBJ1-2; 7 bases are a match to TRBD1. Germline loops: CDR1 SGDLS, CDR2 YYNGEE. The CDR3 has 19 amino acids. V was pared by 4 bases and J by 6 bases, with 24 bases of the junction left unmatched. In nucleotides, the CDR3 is TGTGCCAGCAGCCCCCGGAAGGGTCTATGGGACAGACGAAGGAATGGCTACACCTTC. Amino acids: CASSPRKGLWDRRRNGYTF.

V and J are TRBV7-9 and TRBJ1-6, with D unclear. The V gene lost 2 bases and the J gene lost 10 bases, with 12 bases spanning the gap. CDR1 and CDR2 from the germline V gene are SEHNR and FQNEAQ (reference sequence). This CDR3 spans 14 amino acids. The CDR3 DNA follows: TGTGCCAGCAGCTTACTAGGGTCCGAATCACCCCTCCACTTT. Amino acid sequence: CASSLLGSESPLHF.

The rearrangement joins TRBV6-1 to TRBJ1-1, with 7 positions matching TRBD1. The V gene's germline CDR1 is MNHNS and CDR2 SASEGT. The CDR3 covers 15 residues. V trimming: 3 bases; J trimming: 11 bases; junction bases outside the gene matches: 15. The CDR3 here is CASSDPGTAFDGAFF. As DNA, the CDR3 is TGTGCCAGCAGTGACCCCGGGACAGCATTTGACGGGGCTTTCTTT.

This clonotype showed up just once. In nucleotides, the CDR3 is TGCAGCGCCCGGGAGGTGGGGCAGCGAAACTATGGCTACACCTTC. Amino acid sequence: CSAREVGQRNYGYTF. The chain employs TRBV29-1 and TRBJ1-2, with D perhaps matching TRBD1 (5 bases). CDR1 SQVTM and CDR2 ANQGSEA come from the germline V gene. The CDR3 has 15 residues. Trimming stripped 7 bases from V and 2 bases from J, with 20 bases between.

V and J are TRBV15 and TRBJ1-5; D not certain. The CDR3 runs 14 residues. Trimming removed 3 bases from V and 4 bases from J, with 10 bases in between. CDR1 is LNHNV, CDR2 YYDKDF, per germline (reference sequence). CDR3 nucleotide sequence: TGTGCCACCAGCAGTGTGGGAGGAAATCAGCCCCAGCATTTT. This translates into CATSSVGGNQPQHF.

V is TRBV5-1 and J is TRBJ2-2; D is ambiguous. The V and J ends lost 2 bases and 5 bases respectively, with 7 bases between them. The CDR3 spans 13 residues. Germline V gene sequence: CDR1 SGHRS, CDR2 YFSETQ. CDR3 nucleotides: TGCGCCAGCAGCTTACCGACGACCGGGGAGCTGTTTTTT. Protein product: CASSLPTTGELFF.

The CDR3 protein is CASSSGLNPSTDTQYF. The DNA of the CDR3 is TGTGCCAGCAGTTCAGGACTCAATCCTAGCACAGATACGCAGTATTTT. J is TRBJ2-3 and V is TRBV12-3 or TRBV12-4; possible D gene TRBD2, 5 bases. V lost 4 bases and J 0 bases, leaving 14 bases between the germline ends. This CDR3 is 16 amino acids long.

The CDR3 DNA is TGTGCCAGCAGTTATCTTCCGGGACAGGGGAGCAACACCGGGGAGCTGTTTTTT. Translation: CASSYLPGQGSNTGELFF. The V gene is TRBV6-5, the J gene TRBJ2-2; 10 positions agree with TRBD1. With V trimmed by 3 bases and J by 2 bases, 9 bases remained unmatched. Per the germline V gene, CDR1 is MNHEY and CDR2 is SVGAGI. This CDR3 is built from 18 residues.

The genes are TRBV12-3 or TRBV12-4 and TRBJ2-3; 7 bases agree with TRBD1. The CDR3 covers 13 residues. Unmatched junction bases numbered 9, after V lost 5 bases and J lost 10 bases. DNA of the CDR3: TGTGCCAGCAGTACCCATACAGGGGCGGCGCAGTATTTT. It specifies CASSTHTGAAQYF.

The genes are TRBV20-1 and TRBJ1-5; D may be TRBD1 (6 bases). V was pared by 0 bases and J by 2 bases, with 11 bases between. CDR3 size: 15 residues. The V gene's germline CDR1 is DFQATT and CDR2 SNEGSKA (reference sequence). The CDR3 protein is CSARDRQGRNQPQHF. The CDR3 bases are TGCAGTGCTAGAGATCGCCAGGGGCGCAATCAGCCCCAGCATTTT.

The CDR3 DNA reads as TGTGCCAGCAGTCACACGACAGGGCTCTTGAAGCCCCAGCATTTT. This sequence encodes CASSHTTGLLKPQHF. This chain links TRBV28 with TRBJ1-5, with 7 nucleotides matching TRBD1. V shed 5 bases and J 8 bases; nucleotides not matched to a gene: 12. CDR3 length: 15 amino acids. Germline CDR1 MDHEN, CDR2 SYDVKM.

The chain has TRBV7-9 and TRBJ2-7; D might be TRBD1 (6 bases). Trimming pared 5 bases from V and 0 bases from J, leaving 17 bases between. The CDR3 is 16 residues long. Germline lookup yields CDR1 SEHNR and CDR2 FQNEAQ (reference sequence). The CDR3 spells CASSPIGQGSSYEQYF. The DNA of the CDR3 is TGTGCCAGCAGCCCTATCGGGCAGGGGAGCTCCTACGAGCAGTACTTC. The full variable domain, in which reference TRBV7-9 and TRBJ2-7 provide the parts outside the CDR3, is DTGVSQNPRHKITKRGQNVTFRCDPISEHNRLYWYRQTLGQGPEFLTYFQNEAQLEKSRLLSDRFSAERPKGSFSTLEIQRTEQGDSAMYLCASSPIGQGSSYEQYFGPGTRLTVT.